This T cell receptor (beta chain) was sequenced during a study of blood T cell repertoires in COVID-19 (dated by TCRdb to the early 2020s). Context from the whole study: Collaborator samples came from the United States, Italy and Spain and covered acute and convalescent phases of COVID-19. HLA class I and class II types, where available, came from metadata supplied by the sample provider rather than from assay-based typing. The material from the prospective study consisted of cDNA or gDNA derived from T cells, B-cell-depleted T cells, or PBMCs. Nearly every sample came with metadata listing a de-identified subject ID, COVID-19 status, age in years and sex. Deeply sampled blood TCRbeta repertoires from subjects exposed to, actively infected with, or recovered from COVID-19 were included in the dataset. Samples came from the ongoing ImmuneRACE study (first 160 participants) plus 1,254 subjects from 6 global collaborators. The repertoires were made available in a free public database intended to serve as a resource for research on the immune response to SARS-CoV-2.

Concerning this clone itself: What antigen it recognizes has not been identified. Base quality data are lacking; no much larger clone is found one base away.

The immunoSEQ Assay, a bias-controlled multiplex PCR, was used to amplify TCRbeta CDR3 regions from genomic DNA. For the original study's pipeline: Within the assay, amplification of reference gene primers was used to estimate how many nucleated cells each sample contained. Sequence reads were collapsed and filtered to measure the absolute abundance of every unique TCRbeta CDR3 rearrangement. Productive Simpson clonality was computed per sample as the square root of Simpson's diversity index over productive rearrangements. This is the immuneACCESS table as TCRdb keeps it, with only in-frame sequences that have V and J called. A part of the clones is gone; compared with another copy, unresolved V genes explain less than half, and the rest is unexplained. The DNA gave D and trimming, while V, J and clone size come from that table. This sample holds over 70,000 clones; 75% to 85% were observed only once. Together, the top ten hold 9% to 12% of the sample.

The germline V gene provides CDR1 MDHEN and CDR2 SYDVKM. Between the V and J ends, shortened by 8 bases and 0 bases respectively, the junction contains 10 bases. The CDR3 sequence holds 14 residues, the cysteine and phenylalanine included. Only the CDR3 part of the read is kept: 42 bases, read in frame from the first base. Broader findings and caveats from the paper: Clinical and demographic metadata were provided uncurated, with the amount varying by source and participant.

Collaborating institutions collected whole blood in K2EDTA tubes following their own protocols. For TCRbeta analysis, collaborators shipped samples in one of three forms: frozen whole blood, isolated PBMCs, or DNA extracted from either of those sample types. This receptor was taken from a woman aged 70-85 years with acute or convalescent COVID-19. The chain employs TRBV28 and TRBJ1-4; the D gene is unclear. Specimen: peripheral blood. The nucleotide sequence reads TGTGCCAGCGAAGGCGGTCCAACTAATGAAAAACTGTTTTTT. Translated, it reads CASEGGPTNEKLFF.